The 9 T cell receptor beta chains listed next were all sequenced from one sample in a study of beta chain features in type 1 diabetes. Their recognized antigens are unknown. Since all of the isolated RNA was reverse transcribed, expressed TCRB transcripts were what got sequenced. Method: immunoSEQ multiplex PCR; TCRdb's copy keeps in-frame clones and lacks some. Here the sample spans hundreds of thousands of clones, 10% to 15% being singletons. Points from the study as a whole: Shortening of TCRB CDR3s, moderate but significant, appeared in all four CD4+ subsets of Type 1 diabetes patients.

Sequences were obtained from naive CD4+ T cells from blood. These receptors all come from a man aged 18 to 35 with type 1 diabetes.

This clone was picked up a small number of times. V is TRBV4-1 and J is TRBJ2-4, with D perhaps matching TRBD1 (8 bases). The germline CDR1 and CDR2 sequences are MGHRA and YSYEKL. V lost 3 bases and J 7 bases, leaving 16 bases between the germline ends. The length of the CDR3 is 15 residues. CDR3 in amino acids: CASSHADRGGNIQYF. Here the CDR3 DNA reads TGCGCCAGCAGCCACGCCGACAGGGGAGGGAACATTCAGTACTTC.

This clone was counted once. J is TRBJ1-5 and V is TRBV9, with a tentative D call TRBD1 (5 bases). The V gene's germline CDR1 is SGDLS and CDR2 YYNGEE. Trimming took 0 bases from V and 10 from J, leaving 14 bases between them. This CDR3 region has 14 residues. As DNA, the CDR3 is TGTGCCAGCAGCGTAGGGGGGGGTGCGAGCCCCCAGCATTTT. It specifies CASSVGGGASPQHF.

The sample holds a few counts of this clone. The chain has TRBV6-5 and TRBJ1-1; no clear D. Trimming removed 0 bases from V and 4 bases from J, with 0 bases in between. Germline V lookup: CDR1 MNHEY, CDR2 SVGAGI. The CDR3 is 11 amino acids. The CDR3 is CASSYSTEAFF. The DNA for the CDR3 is TGTGCCAGCAGTTACTCCACTGAAGCTTTCTTT.

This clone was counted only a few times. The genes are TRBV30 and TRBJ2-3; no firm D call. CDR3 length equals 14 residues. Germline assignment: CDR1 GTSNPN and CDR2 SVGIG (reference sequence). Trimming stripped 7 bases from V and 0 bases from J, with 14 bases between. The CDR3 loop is CAFRRPRSTDTQYF. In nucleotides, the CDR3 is TGTGCCTTTAGGCGGCCAAGAAGCACAGATACGCAGTATTTT.

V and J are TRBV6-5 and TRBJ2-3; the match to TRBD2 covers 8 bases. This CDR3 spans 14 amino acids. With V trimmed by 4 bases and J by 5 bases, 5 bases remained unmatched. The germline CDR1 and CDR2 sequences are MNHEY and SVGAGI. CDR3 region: CASSLQRGLDTQYF. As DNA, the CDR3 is TGTGCCAGCAGTTTACAGCGGGGGCTAGATACGCAGTATTTT.

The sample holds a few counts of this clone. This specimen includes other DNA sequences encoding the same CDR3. The CDR3 loop reads CASSLQGTDTQYF. The CDR3 bases are TGTGCCAGCAGTCTCCAGGGCACAGATACGCAGTATTTT. The chain couples TRBV5-4 to TRBJ2-3; no clear D gene. Germline values: CDR1 SGHNT, CDR2 YYREEE (reference sequence). The V and J ends lost 5 bases and 1 base respectively, with 8 bases between them. The CDR3 runs 13 residues.

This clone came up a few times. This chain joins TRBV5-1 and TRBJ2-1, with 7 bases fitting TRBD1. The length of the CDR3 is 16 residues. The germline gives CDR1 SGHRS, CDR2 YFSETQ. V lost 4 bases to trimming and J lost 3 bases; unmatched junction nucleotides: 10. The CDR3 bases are TGCGCCAGCAGCCCCGCCGCCCGGACAGGCTACAATGAGCAGTTCTTC. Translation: CASSPAARTGYNEQFF.

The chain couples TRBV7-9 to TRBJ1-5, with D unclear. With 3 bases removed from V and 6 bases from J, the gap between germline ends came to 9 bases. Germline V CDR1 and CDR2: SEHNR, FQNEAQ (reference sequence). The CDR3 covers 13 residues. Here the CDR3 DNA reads TGTGCCAGCAGCTTTAGCGAGAGTCAGCCCCAGCATTTT. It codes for CASSFSESQPQHF. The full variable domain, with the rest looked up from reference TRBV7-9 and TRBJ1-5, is DTGVSQNPRHKITKRGQNVTFRCDPISEHNRLYWYRQTLGQGPEFLTYFQNEAQLEKSRLLSDRFSAERPKGSFSTLEIQRTEQGDSAMYLCASSFSESQPQHFGDGTRLSIL.

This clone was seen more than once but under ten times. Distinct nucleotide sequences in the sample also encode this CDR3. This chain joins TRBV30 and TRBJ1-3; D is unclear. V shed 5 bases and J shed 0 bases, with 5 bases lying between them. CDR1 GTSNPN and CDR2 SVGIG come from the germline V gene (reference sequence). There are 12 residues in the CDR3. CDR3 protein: CAWSSSGNTIYF. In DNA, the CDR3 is TGTGCCTGGTCGAGCTCTGGAAACACCATATATTTT.